Sequencing of this T cell receptor beta chain was carried out in a study of cytomegalovirus exposure and HLA in healthy donors. The V end was cut by 6 bases, the J end by 5 bases, with 16 bases between. Germline lookup yields CDR1 SNHLY and CDR2 FYNNEI. The CDR3 contains 14 residues. Amplification used 60 Vbeta primers and 13 Jbeta primers. The method was immunoSEQ multiplex PCR; TCRdb's version includes in-frame clones alone and lacks a portion of them. The data hold 150,000 to 200,000 clones, with 86% observed a single time. Notes on the study in general: Later analysis placed DRB1 highest and HLA-C lowest in TCR association rates, which differed by HLA locus.

Worth noting for this clone: Its specificity is unknown.

The TCR originated in a woman under 30 in good health and CMV-seronegative. Sequences were obtained from PBMCs. The V call is TRBV2, the J call TRBJ2-5; TRBD1 is a possible D gene (6 bases). The CDR3 is CASSDTGFKETQYF. The CDR3 bases are TGTGCCAGCAGCGATACAGGGTTCAAGGAGACCCAGTACTTC.